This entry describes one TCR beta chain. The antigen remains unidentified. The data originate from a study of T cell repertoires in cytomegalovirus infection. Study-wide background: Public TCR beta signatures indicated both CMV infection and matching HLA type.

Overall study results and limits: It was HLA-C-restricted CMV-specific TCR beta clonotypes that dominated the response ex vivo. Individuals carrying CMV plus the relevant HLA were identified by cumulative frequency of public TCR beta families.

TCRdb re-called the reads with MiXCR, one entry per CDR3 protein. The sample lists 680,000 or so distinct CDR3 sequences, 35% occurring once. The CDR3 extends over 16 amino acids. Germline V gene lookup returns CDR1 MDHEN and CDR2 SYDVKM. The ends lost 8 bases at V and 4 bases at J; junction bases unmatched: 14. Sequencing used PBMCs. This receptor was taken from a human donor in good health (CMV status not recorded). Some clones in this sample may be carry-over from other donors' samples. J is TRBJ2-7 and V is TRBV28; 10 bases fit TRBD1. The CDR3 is CASDAGTGACCYEQYF. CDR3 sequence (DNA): TGTGCCAGCGATGCCGGGACAGGGGCCTGTTGTTACGAGCAGTACTTC.